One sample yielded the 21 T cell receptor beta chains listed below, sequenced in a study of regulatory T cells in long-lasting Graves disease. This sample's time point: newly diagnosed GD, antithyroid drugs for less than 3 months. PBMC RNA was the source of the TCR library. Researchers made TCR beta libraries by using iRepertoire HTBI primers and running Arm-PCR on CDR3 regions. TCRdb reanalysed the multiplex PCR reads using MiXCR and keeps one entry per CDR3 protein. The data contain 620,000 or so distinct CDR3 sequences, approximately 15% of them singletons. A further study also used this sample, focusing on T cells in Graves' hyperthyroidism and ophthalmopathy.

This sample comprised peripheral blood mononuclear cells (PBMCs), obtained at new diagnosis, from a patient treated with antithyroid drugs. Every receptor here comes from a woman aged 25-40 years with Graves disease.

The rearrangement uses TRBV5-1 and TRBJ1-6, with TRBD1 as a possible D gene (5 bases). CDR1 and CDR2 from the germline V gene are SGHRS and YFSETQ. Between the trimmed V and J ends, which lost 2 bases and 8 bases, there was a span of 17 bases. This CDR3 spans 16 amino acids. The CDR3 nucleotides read TGCGCCAGCAGCTTCATGCCCGGGACCCCGGATTCACCCCTCCACTTT. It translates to CASSFMPGTPDSPLHF.

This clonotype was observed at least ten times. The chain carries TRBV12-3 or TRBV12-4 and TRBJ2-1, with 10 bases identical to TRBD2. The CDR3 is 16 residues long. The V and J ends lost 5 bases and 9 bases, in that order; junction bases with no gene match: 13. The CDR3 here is CASSGPLAGDAGEQFF. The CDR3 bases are TGTGCCAGCAGTGGGCCCCTAGCGGGAGACGCGGGTGAGCAGTTCTTC.

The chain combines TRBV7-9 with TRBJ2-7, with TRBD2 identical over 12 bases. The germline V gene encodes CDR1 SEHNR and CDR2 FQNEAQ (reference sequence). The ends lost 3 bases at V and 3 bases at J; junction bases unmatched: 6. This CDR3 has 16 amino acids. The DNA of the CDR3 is TGTGCCAGCAGCTTCGTACTAGCGGGAGGTGGCTACGAGCAGTACTTC. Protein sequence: CASSFVLAGGGYEQYF.

CDR3 nucleotide sequence: TGTGCCAGCAGCTACCGGGACGGAAAACTGTTTTTT. Its protein product is CASSYRDGKLFF. The V and J genes are TRBV11-3 and TRBJ1-4; perhaps TRBD1 as D (5 bases). The CDR3 spans 12 residues. Trimming left V 4 bases short and J 10 bases short, with 10 bases between. Per the germline V gene, CDR1 is SGHNT and CDR2 is YENEEA.

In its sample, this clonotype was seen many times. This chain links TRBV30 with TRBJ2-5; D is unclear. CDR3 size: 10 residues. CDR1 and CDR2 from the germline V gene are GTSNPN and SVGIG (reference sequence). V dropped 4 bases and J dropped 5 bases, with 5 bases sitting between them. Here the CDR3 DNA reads TGTGCCTGGATGCGTGAGACCCAGTACTTC. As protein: CAWMRETQYF.

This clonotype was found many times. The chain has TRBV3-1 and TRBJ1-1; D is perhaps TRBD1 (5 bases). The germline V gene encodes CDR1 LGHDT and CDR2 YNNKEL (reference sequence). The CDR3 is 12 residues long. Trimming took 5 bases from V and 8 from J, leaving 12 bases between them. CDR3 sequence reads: CASSTGRAEAFF. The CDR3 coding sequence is TGTGCCAGCAGCACAGGACGCGCGGAAGCTTTCTTT.

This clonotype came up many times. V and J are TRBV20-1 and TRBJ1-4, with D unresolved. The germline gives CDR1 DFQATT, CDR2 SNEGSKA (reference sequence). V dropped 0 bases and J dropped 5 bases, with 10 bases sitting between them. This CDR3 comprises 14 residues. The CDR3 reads CSAREPRSNEKLFF. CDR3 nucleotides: TGCAGTGCTAGAGAACCAAGATCGAATGAAAAACTGTTTTTT.

The CDR3 DNA reads as TGTGCCATCAGTGAGTCACTAGCGGGTTACAATGAGCAGTTCTTC. Protein: CAISESLAGYNEQFF. This chain links TRBV10-3 with TRBJ2-1, with 9 bases identical to TRBD2. The CDR3 is 15 residues long. Trimming took 0 bases from V and 4 from J; bases not matched to a gene: 1. CDR1 and CDR2 from the germline V gene are ENHRY and SYGVKD.

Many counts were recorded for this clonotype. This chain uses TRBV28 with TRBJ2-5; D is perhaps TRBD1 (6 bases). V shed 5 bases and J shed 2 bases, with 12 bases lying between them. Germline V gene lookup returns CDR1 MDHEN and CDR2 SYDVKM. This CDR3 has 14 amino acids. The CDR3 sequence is CASSPHRAQETQYF. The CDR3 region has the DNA TGTGCCAGCAGTCCCCACAGGGCTCAAGAGACCCAGTACTTC.

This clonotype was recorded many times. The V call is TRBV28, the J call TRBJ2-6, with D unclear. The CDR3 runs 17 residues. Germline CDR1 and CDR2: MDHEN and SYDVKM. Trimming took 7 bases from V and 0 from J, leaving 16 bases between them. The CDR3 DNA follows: TGTGCCAGCACACCGGGTGGAGCCTCCTCTGGGGCCAACGTCCTGACTTTC. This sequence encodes CASTPGGASSGANVLTF.

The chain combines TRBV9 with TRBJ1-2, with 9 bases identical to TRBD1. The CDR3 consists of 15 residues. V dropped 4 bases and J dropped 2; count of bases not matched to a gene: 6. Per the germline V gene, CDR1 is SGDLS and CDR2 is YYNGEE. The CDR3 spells CASSYRTGENYGYTF. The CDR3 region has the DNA TGTGCCAGCAGCTACCGGACAGGGGAGAACTATGGCTACACCTTC. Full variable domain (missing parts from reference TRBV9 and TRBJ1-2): DSGVTQTPKHLITATGQRVTLRCSPRSGDLSVYWYQQSLDQGLQFLIQYYNGEERAKGNILERFSAQQFPDLHSELNLSSLELGDSALYFCASSYRTGENYGYTFGSGTRLTVV.

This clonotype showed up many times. CDR3 sequence: CASSQTDIVTVGGYTF. CDR3 sequence (DNA): TGTGCCAGCAGTCAGACGGACATAGTTACAGTGGGCGGCTACACCTTC. The gene calls are TRBV28 and TRBJ1-2; tentatively, D is TRBD1 (5 bases). Germline assignment: CDR1 MDHEN and CDR2 SYDVKM. This CDR3 is built from 16 residues. Between the trimmed V and J ends, which lost 5 bases and 8 bases, there was a span of 24 bases.

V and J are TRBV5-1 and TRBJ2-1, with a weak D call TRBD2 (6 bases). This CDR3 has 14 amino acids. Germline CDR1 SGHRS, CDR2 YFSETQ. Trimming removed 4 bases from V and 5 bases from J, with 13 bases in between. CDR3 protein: CASSTGLPHNEQFF. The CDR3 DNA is TGCGCCAGCAGCACAGGACTACCCCACAATGAGCAGTTCTTC. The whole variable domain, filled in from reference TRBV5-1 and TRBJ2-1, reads KAGVTQTPRYLIKTRGQQVTLSCSPISGHRSVSWYQQTPGQGLQFLFEYFSETQRNKGNFPGRFSGRQFSNSRSEMNVSTLELGDSALYLCASSTGLPHNEQFFGPGTRLTVL.

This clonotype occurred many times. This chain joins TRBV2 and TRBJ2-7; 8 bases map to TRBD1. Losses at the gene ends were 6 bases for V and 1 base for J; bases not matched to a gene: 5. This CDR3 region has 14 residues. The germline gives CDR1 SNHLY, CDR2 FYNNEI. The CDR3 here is CASRDRQGSYEQYF. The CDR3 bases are TGTGCCAGCAGGGACAGACAGGGGTCCTACGAGCAGTACTTC.

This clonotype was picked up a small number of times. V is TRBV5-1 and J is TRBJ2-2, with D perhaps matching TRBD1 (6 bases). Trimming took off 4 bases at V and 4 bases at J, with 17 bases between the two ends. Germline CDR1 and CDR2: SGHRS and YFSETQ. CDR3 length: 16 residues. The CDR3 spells CASSELRVGGTGELFF. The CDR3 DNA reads TGCGCCAGCAGCGAACTGAGAGTAGGGGGCACCGGGGAGCTGTTTTTT.

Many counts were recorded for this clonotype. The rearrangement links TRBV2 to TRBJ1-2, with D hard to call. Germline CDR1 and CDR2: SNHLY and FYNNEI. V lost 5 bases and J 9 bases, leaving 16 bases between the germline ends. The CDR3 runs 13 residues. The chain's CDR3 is CASSSDSGRRYTF. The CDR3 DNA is TGTGCCAGCAGTTCGGACTCTGGTAGGCGCTACACCTTC.

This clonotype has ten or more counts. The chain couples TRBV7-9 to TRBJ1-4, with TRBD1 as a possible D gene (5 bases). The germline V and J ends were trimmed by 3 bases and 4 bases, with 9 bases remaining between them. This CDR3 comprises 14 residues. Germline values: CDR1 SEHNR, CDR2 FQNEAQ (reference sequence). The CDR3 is CASSFRDGNEKLFF. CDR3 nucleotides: TGTGCCAGCAGCTTCCGGGACGGTAATGAAAAACTGTTTTTT. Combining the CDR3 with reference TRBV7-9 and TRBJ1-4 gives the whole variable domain DTGVSQNPRHKITKRGQNVTFRCDPISEHNRLYWYRQTLGQGPEFLTYFQNEAQLEKSRLLSDRFSAERPKGSFSTLEIQRTEQGDSAMYLCASSFRDGNEKLFFGSGTQLSVL.

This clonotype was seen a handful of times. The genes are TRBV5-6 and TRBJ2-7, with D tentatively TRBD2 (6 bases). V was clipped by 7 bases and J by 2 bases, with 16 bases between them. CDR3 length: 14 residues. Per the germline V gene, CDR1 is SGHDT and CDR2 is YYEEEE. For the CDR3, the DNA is TGTGCCAGCCGGGTGGGGGAGGTCCCCTACGAGCAGTACTTC. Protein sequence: CASRVGEVPYEQYF. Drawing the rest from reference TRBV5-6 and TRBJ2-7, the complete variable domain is DAGVTQSPTHLIKTRGQQVTLRCSPKSGHDTVSWYQQALGQGPQFIFQYYEEEERQRGNFPDRFSGHQFPNYSSELNVNALLLGDSALYLCASRVGEVPYEQYFGPGTRLTVT.

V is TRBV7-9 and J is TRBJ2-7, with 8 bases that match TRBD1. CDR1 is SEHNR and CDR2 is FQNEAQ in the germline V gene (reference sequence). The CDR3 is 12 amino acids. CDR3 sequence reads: CAEDRGAYEQYF. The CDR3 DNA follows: TGTGCTGAAGACAGGGGTGCCTACGAGCAGTACTTC.

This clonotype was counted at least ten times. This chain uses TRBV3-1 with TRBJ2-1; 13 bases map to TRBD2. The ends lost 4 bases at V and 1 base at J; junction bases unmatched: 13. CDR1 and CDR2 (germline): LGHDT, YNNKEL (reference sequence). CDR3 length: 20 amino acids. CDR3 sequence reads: CASSRNPGTSGAGSYNEQFF. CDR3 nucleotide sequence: TGTGCCAGCAGCCGTAATCCCGGGACTAGCGGGGCAGGATCCTACAATGAGCAGTTCTTC.

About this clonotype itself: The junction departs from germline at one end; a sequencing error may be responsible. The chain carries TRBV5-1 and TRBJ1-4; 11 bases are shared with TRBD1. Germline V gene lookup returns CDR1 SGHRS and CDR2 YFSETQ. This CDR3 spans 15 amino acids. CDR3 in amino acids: CASSPGQGAGEKLSF. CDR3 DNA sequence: TGCGCCAGCAGCCCCGGACAGGGGGCGGGTGAAAAACTGTCTTTT.